The rows below give T cell receptor beta chains drawn from one sample of a study of immune evolution from preneoplasia to lung adenocarcinoma. Produced via immunoSEQ multiplex PCR; TCRdb's table is partial and in-frame only. This sample carries 8,000 to 10,000 clones, 77% of them seen once, and the ten largest clones take 5% to 7.5%. Sequences were obtained from FFPE lung adenocarcinoma in situ tissue. The receptor set was obtained from a person aged 55-80 years with lung adenocarcinoma. Each CDR3 is given with its conserved first and last residue. A D gene is named only where the DNA matches it firmly. Only part of the rows carry a size: once, few, many, or a class if the clone is expanded.

>TRBV7-6|.|TRBJ2-7|.
CASRLTGSSYEQYF
TGTGCCAGCAGACTTACAGGGAGCTCCTACGAGCAGTACTTC
>TRBV2|.|TRBJ2-7|.
CASSLQGYEQYF
TGTGCCAGCAGTTTACAGGGTTACGAGCAGTACTTC
>TRBV13|.|TRBJ1-3|.
CASSLGQAGNTIYF
TGTGCCAGCAGCTTAGGCCAGGCTGGAAACACCATATATTTT
>TRBV6-4|.|TRBJ2-3|TRBD2
CASSELSPLAGVLSTDTQYF
TGTGCCAGCAGTGAACTCTCCCCACTAGCGGGGGTCCTCAGCACAGATACGCAGTATTTT
>TRBV7-3|.|TRBJ2-7|TRBD1
CASSLNGDSYYEQYF
TGTGCCAGCAGCTTAAACGGGGACAGTTACTACGAGCAGTACTTC
>TRBV18|.|TRBJ2-7|.
CASTPLQGPYEQYF
TGTGCCAGCACCCCACTACAGGGTCCCTACGAGCAGTACTTC
>TRBV2|.|TRBJ2-1|.
CASSEVGPPSEQFF
TGTGCCAGCAGTGAAGTTGGGCCCCCGAGTGAGCAGTTCTTC
>TRBV6-5|.|TRBJ1-2|.
CASGGTYGYTF
TGTGCCAGTGGGGGAACATACGGCTACACCTTC
>TRBV9|.|TRBJ1-1|.
CASSVLSGATEAFF
TGTGCCAGCAGCGTTCTATCAGGGGCGACTGAAGCTTTCTTT
>TRBV7-3|once|TRBJ1-1|.
CASSPGHQNTEAFF
TGTGCCAGCAGCCCTGGACATCAGAACACTGAAGCTTTCTTT
>TRBV2|.|TRBJ2-5|.
CATMGPAMETQYF
TGTGCCACCATGGGTCCAGCAATGGAGACCCAGTACTTC
>TRBV28|.|TRBJ1-5|.
CASTPREESQPQHF
TGTGCCAGCACCCCCAGGGAAGAGTCTCAGCCCCAGCATTTT
>TRBV2|.|TRBJ1-2|.
CASSYGTGASDRYTF
TGTGCCAGCAGTTACGGCACAGGTGCGTCGGACCGCTACACCTTC
>TRBV5-1|once|TRBJ1-2|TRBD1
CASSAGTGPNYGYTF
TGCGCCAGCAGCGCCGGGACAGGACCTAACTATGGCTACACCTTC
>TRBV7-9|.|TRBJ1-2|TRBD1
CASSLGTGVDYTF
TGTGCCAGCAGCTTAGGGACAGGGGTAGACTACACCTTC
>TRBV5-1|.|TRBJ1-6|.
CASSLGDTGNSPLHF
TGCGCCAGCAGCTTGGGTGACACCGGGAATTCACCCCTCCACTTT
>TRBV18|few|TRBJ2-3|.
CASSPTTDTQYF
TGTGCCAGCTCACCTACCACAGATACGCAGTATTTT
>TRBV12-5|.|TRBJ2-2|TRBD2
CASGLAGGSMTGELFF
TGTGCTAGTGGTTTGGCGGGGGGGTCGATGACCGGGGAGCTGTTTTTT
>TRBV18|.|TRBJ2-1|.
CASSPPGGASYNEQFF
TGTGCCAGCTCACCACCGGGGGGGGCCTCCTACAATGAGCAGTTCTTC
>TRBV5-8|.|TRBJ1-4|TRBD1
CASSQIALPGQGNEKLFF
TGTGCCAGCAGCCAGATTGCGCTACCGGGACAGGGGAATGAAAAACTGTTTTTT
>TRBV5-6|.|TRBJ2-7|TRBD1
CASSRRDRGAYEQYF
TGTGCCAGCAGCCGAAGAGACAGGGGAGCTTACGAGCAGTACTTC
>TRBV11-3|few|TRBJ2-1|TRBD2
CASSTLAGVNNEQFF
TGTGCCAGCAGCACACTAGCGGGGGTAAACAATGAGCAGTTCTTC
>TRBV5-4|.|TRBJ1-1|.
CASSFDGYTEAFF
TGTGCCAGCAGCTTTGACGGGTACACTGAAGCTTTCTTT
>TRBV19|.|TRBJ2-5|.
CASAQGQETQYF
TGTGCCAGCGCCCAGGGGCAAGAGACCCAGTACTTC
>TRBV4-3|few|TRBJ1-3|.
CASSQDLGAGNTIYF
TGCGCCAGCAGCCAAGATCTCGGGGCAGGAAACACCATATATTTT
>TRBV4-3|once|TRBJ1-1|TRBD1
CASSHATGKTEAFF
TGCGCCAGCAGCCATGCGACAGGGAAGACTGAAGCTTTCTTT
>TRBV7-8|.|TRBJ1-6|.
CASGLGGHTWGSPLHF
TGTGCCTCCGGACTCGGCGGCCATACATGGGGTTCACCCCTCCACTTT
>TRBV2|.|TRBJ1-5|TRBD1
CASRGPTGGGQPQHF
TGTGCCAGCAGAGGACCGACAGGGGGCGGTCAGCCCCAGCATTTT
>TRBV5-4|.|TRBJ1-2|.
CASSLGLGANGYTF
TGTGCCAGCAGCTTGGGTCTGGGGGCAAATGGCTACACCTTC
>TRBV30|few|TRBJ2-1|.
CAWSLRNEQFF
TGTGCCTGGAGTCTTCGCAATGAGCAGTTCTTC
>TRBV6-1|.|TRBJ2-5|.
CASSAGWTQETQYF
TGTGCCAGCAGTGCCGGTTGGACCCAAGAGACCCAGTACTTC
>TRBV9|.|TRBJ1-4|.
CASSPARAGKTNEKLFF
TGTGCCAGCAGCCCCGCGAGAGCCGGGAAGACTAATGAAAAACTGTTTTTT
>TRBV19|.|TRBJ1-5|.
CASIKGINQPQHF
TGTGCCAGTATAAAAGGGATCAATCAGCCCCAGCATTTT
>TRBV7-2|.|TRBJ2-7|TRBD2
CASSDTGTRNYEQYF
TGTGCCAGCAGCGATACCGGGACTAGGAACTACGAGCAGTACTTC
>TRBV11-2|.|TRBJ1-1|.
CASSLIAEAFF
TGTGCCAGCAGCTTAATTGCTGAAGCTTTCTTT
>TRBV2|once|TRBJ1-2|TRBD1
CASSARGLDYGYTF
TGTGCCAGCAGTGCGAGGGGGCTGGACTATGGCTACACCTTC
>TRBV7-6|few|TRBJ1-1|.
CASSLEAGTNTEAFF
TGTGCCAGCAGCTTAGAGGCGGGGACGAACACTGAAGCTTTCTTT
>TRBV28|.|TRBJ1-4|.
CASSFSDNEKLFF
TGTGCCAGCAGTTTCAGCGACAATGAAAAACTGTTTTTT
>TRBV18|.|TRBJ2-5|.
CASSPTGDRKETQYF
TGTGCCAGCTCACCCACAGGAGACAGAAAAGAGACCCAGTACTTC
>TRBV6-5|.|TRBJ1-1|.
CASSYSVVRTEAFF
TGTGCCAGCAGTTACAGCGTAGTAAGAACTGAAGCTTTCTTT
>TRBV15|few|TRBJ1-3|.
CATSRAASGLGKNTIYF
TGTGCCACCAGCAGAGCCGCATCGGGACTTGGAAAAAACACCATATATTTT
>TRBV6-5|.|TRBJ1-5|TRBD1
CASSPTGGRNQPQHF
TGTGCCAGCAGTCCCACAGGGGGTCGCAATCAGCCCCAGCATTTT
>TRBV6-5|.|TRBJ2-2|TRBD2
CASRPSGGAGELFF
TGTGCCAGCAGACCTAGCGGGGGGGCCGGGGAGCTGTTTTTT
>TRBV5-8|.|TRBJ1-2|TRBD1
CASSPTAGQGTSHGYTF
TGTGCCAGCAGCCCTACGGCTGGACAGGGGACATCTCATGGCTACACCTTC
>TRBV6-1|.|TRBJ1-6|.
CASSEAGRGSAHNSPLHF
TGTGCCAGCAGTGAAGCCGGCAGGGGTAGTGCCCATAATTCACCCCTCCACTTT
>TRBV7-8|.|TRBJ2-5|.
CASSLHSDGKETQYF
TGTGCCAGCAGCTTACATTCGGATGGGAAAGAGACCCAGTACTTC
>TRBV10-2|.|TRBJ2-2|.
CASSDDNTGELFF
TGCGCCAGCAGTGACGATAACACCGGGGAGCTGTTTTTT
>TRBV18|.|TRBJ1-1|.
CASSPGDASSFF
TGTGCCAGCTCACCAGGGGACGCGAGTTCTTTCTTT
>TRBV18|.|TRBJ2-2|.
CASSPPLQTNTGELFF
TGTGCCAGCTCACCACCGTTGCAGACAAACACCGGGGAGCTGTTTTTT
>TRBV10-3|.|TRBJ1-5|.
CAISESVNQPQHF
TGTGCCATCAGTGAGTCCGTAAATCAGCCCCAGCATTTT